Shown below are 20 T cell receptor beta chains from a single sample sequenced in a study of early T cells in non-severe SARS-CoV-2 infection. TCRdb called the 5' RACE reads again in MiXCR, with one record for every CDR3 protein. The data hold 60,000 or so distinct CDR3 sequences, with about 12% observed a single time. Sequencing used whole blood. These receptors all come from an adult who was a healthcare worker with PCR-confirmed SARS-CoV-2 infection or an uninfected control (not recorded which).

This clonotype was observed a handful of times. The chain recombines TRBV10-3 with TRBJ2-7; TRBD1 agrees at 9 bases. CDR1 is ENHRY and CDR2 is SYGVKD in the germline V gene. V lost 10 bases to trimming and J lost 2 bases; unmatched junction nucleotides: 6. This CDR3 is built from 13 residues. CDR3 region: CANAQGAPYEQYF. In DNA, the CDR3 is TGTGCCAATGCACAGGGGGCTCCCTACGAGCAGTACTTC.

V gene TRBV10-3 combines with J gene TRBJ2-5; D gene ambiguous. V was clipped by 6 bases and J by 5 bases, with 13 bases between them. The CDR3 is 13 amino acids. Looked up from germline, CDR1 is ENHRY and CDR2 is SYGVKD. In DNA, the CDR3 is TGTGCCATCAGCGCCACCCCGGCGGAGACCCAGTACTTC. As protein: CAISATPAETQYF.

In this sample, this clonotype turned up a few times. The V and J genes are TRBV25-1 and TRBJ1-2; D may be TRBD1 (5 bases). Germline loops: CDR1 MGHDK, CDR2 SYGVNS. Trimming removed 2 bases at V and 5 bases at J, with 15 bases between. The CDR3 has 15 residues. The chain's CDR3 is CASSEHIVEGYGYTF. For the CDR3, the DNA is TGTGCCAGCAGTGAACACATCGTGGAGGGGTATGGCTACACCTTC.

The genes are TRBV4-1 and TRBJ2-1; possibly TRBD1 for D (5 bases). Per germline, CDR1 MGHRA and CDR2 YSYEKL. The V and J ends lost 0 bases and 1 base respectively, with 10 bases between them. The CDR3 totals 16 residues. For the CDR3, the DNA is TGCGCCAGCAGCCAAGAACAGGCGAAATCCTACAATGAGCAGTTCTTC. Protein sequence: CASSQEQAKSYNEQFF.

This clonotype has ten or more counts. V usage is TRBV18 and J usage is TRBJ2-3; D call uncertain. V shed 2 bases and J shed 6 bases, with 6 bases lying between them. This CDR3 region has 12 residues. Germline loops: CDR1 KGHSH, CDR2 LQKENI. The CDR3 sequence is CASSPSRDTQYF. CDR3 DNA: TGTGCCAGCTCACCATCCCGGGATACGCAGTATTTT.

This clonotype was seen ten or more times. The chain links TRBV20-1 to TRBJ2-7; TRBD1 matches at 8 bases. The length of the CDR3 is 16 residues. V shed 0 bases and J 0 bases; nucleotides not matched to a gene: 7. Germline CDR1 and CDR2: DFQATT and SNEGSKA (reference sequence). CDR3 loop: CSARDVLQGDSYEQYF. CDR3 DNA sequence: TGCAGTGCTAGAGATGTCTTACAGGGGGACTCCTACGAGCAGTACTTC.

This clonotype has a handful of counts. The chain carries TRBV5-1 and TRBJ2-7; TRBD2 agrees at 14 bases. The junction had 5 bases not matched to a gene; V was cut back by 0 bases and J by 0 bases. The CDR3 is 18 residues long. Germline assignment: CDR1 SGHRS and CDR2 YFSETQ. The CDR3 coding sequence is TGCGCCAGCAGCTTGGAAGGGACTAGCGGGGGCCTCTCCTACGAGCAGTACTTC. Its protein is CASSLEGTSGGLSYEQYF.

This sequence joins TRBV18 and TRBJ2-7, with D perhaps matching TRBD1 (6 bases). CDR1 is KGHSH, CDR2 LQKENI, per germline. The V and J ends lost 5 bases and 6 bases respectively, with 14 bases between them. This CDR3 contains 13 residues. CDR3 nucleotide sequence: TGTGCCAGCTCAGCAGGGGTTCTGGGCGAGCAGTACTTC. Protein: CASSAGVLGEQYF.

The chain uses TRBV7-8 and TRBJ1-6, with a possible D match to TRBD1 (5 bases). From germline, CDR1 is SGHVS and CDR2 FQNEAQ. Trimming pared 5 bases from V and 0 bases from J, leaving 14 bases between. CDR3 size: 17 residues. The CDR3 bases are TGTGCCAGCAGCCAGGACATGCCCAACTCCTATAATTCACCCCTCCACTTT. This encodes CASSQDMPNSYNSPLHF.

The sample holds many counts of this clonotype. The chain recombines TRBV7-9 with TRBJ2-6; no reliable D call. Germline CDR1 SEHNR, CDR2 FQNEAQ (reference sequence). The CDR3 is made up of 15 amino acids. Trimming shortened V by 0 bases and J by 4 bases, and 7 bases separated the two germline ends. The CDR3 is CASSLAIVGANVLTF. For the CDR3, the DNA is TGTGCCAGCAGCTTAGCGATAGTCGGGGCCAACGTCCTGACTTTC.

V is TRBV30 and J is TRBJ2-7, with TRBD1 matching over 7 bases. Germline V gene lookup returns CDR1 GTSNPN and CDR2 SVGIG (reference sequence). The CDR3 runs to 12 residues. Trimming at V came to 3 bases and at J to 5 bases, leaving 4 bases not matched to a gene. The CDR3 nucleotides are TGTGCCTGGAGCACCGGGACAGACGAGCAGTACTTC. This codes for CAWSTGTDEQYF. Supplemented by reference TRBV30 and TRBJ2-7, the full variable domain reads SQTIHQWPATLVQPVGSPLSLECTVEGTSNPNLYWYRQAAGRGLQLLFYSVGIGQISSEVPQNLSASRPQDRQFILSSKKLLLSDSGFYLCAWSTGTDEQYFGPGTRLTVT.

This clonotype occurred many times. The chain has TRBV5-5 and TRBJ1-2, with a weak D call TRBD1 (6 bases). CDR3 length: 15 residues. The ends were cut back, 0 bases at V and 4 bases at J, with 13 bases in the middle. Germline V CDR1 and CDR2: SGHKS, YYEKEE (reference sequence). As DNA, the CDR3 is TGTGCCAGCAGCTTGGCGGGTGAGGGGGTCTATGGCTACACCTTC. Translated: CASSLAGEGVYGYTF.

This clonotype was observed a handful of times. The rearrangement uses TRBV7-2 and TRBJ2-5; D ambiguous. The CDR3 length is 13 residues. Per germline, CDR1 SGHTA and CDR2 FQGNSA. Trimming took off 3 bases at V and 3 bases at J, with 8 bases between the two ends. In DNA, the CDR3 is TGTGCCAGCAGCTTGATGCTAGAAGAGACCCAGTACTTC. As protein: CASSLMLEETQYF.

This clonotype was observed at least ten times. V and J are TRBV6-2 or TRBV6-3 and TRBJ2-3, with 8 nucleotides matching TRBD2. V lost 0 bases, J lost 2 bases, and 1 base stayed unmatched. CDR1 MNHEY and CDR2 SVGEGT come from the germline V gene. This CDR3 region has 15 residues. The CDR3 loop reads CASSYSGGATDTQYF. CDR3 sequence (DNA): TGTGCCAGCAGTTACTCCGGGGGGGCCACAGATACGCAGTATTTT.

This sequence joins TRBV7-2 and TRBJ2-5, with TRBD1 as a possible D gene (5 bases). The CDR3 is made up of 14 amino acids. The ends were cut back, 2 bases at V and 5 bases at J, with 12 bases in the middle. CDR1 SGHTA and CDR2 FQGNSA come from the germline V gene. The CDR3 DNA reads as TGTGCCAGCAGCTTACGCAGGGAAAGGGAGACCCAGTACTTC. Residues: CASSLRRERETQYF. The variable domain in full, completed from reference TRBV7-2 and TRBJ2-5, reads GAGVSQSPSNKVTEKGKDVELRCDPISGHTALYWYRQSLGQGLEFLIYFQGNSAPDKSGLPSDRFSAERTGGSVSTLTIQRTQQEDSAVYLCASSLRRERETQYFGPGTRLLVL.

This clonotype was recorded many times. J is TRBJ2-5 and V is TRBV3-1; 13 bases fit TRBD2. There are 13 residues in the CDR3. Trimming at V came to 8 bases and at J to 4 bases, leaving 1 base not matched to a gene. The germline gives CDR1 LGHDT, CDR2 YNNKEL (reference sequence). The CDR3 DNA reads as TGTGCCAGCGGACTAGCGGGAGTAGAGACCCAGTACTTC. Translation gives CASGLAGVETQYF.

This clonotype came up many times. The V and J genes are TRBV25-1 and TRBJ1-1; D might be TRBD1 (5 bases). The CDR3 sequence is 15 residues long. Trimming left V 1 base short and J 4 bases short, with 13 bases between. Germline loops: CDR1 MGHDK, CDR2 SYGVNS. CDR3 DNA sequence: TGTGCCAGCAGTGAATCGGGGGGTTTAGGCACTGAAGCTTTCTTT. It yields the protein CASSESGGLGTEAFF. The variable domain in full, completed from reference TRBV25-1 and TRBJ1-1, reads EADIYQTPRYLVIGTGKKITLECSQTMGHDKMYWYQQDPGMELHLIHYSYGVNSTEKGDLSSESTVSRIRTEHFPLTLESARPSHTSQYLCASSESGGLGTEAFFGQGTRLTVV.

This clonotype appeared many times. The chain links TRBV18 to TRBJ1-1; the D is unclear. The V end lost 3 bases, the J end lost 3 bases, and 17 bases lay between the germline ends. This CDR3 has 16 residues. Germline V CDR1 and CDR2: KGHSH, LQKENI. The DNA for the CDR3 is TGTGCCAGCTCACCCGTCTCGGGAGCAGGTGACACTGAAGCTTTCTTT. Residues: CASSPVSGAGDTEAFF.

This clonotype was observed a few times. The chain recombines TRBV6-6 with TRBJ2-5; D is tentatively TRBD1 or TRBD2 (5 bases each). The CDR3 spans 15 residues. V lost 6 bases, J lost 3 bases, and 17 bases lay in between. The germline V gene has CDR1 MNHNY and CDR2 SVGAGI (reference sequence). The DNA for the CDR3 is TGTGCCAGCAGCCAGGGACCCCGTACAGAAGAGACCCAGTACTTC. Protein sequence: CASSQGPRTEETQYF.

This clonotype was seen at least ten times. The chain couples TRBV4-3 to TRBJ1-2; D call uncertain. V lost 0 bases to trimming and J lost 6 bases, with 11 bases between them. The CDR3 runs 14 residues. Germline lookup yields CDR1 LGHNA and CDR2 YSLEER. The CDR3 loop reads CASSQERRYDGYTF. The CDR3 DNA sequence: TGCGCCAGCAGCCAAGAAAGAAGGTATGATGGCTACACCTTC.